The 14 T cell receptor beta chains listed next were all sequenced from one sample in a study of chemoradiotherapy in HPV16-positive cancers. Generated by immunoSEQ multiplex PCR, the TCRdb table keeps only in-frame clones and is missing some. The data hold a few thousand clones, with 90% observed a single time. The input for sequencing was tumor tissue, taken from a patient who underwent chemoradiotherapy. The receptors come from a human donor with HPV-associated anogenital cancer.

This chain connects TRBV30 to TRBJ2-5, with D unclear. This CDR3 contains 11 residues. Deletions cut 1 base from V and 2 bases from J, with 2 bases between. Germline V CDR1 and CDR2: GTSNPN, SVGIG (reference sequence). The CDR3 sequence: CAWSGQETQYF. Written as DNA, the CDR3 is TGTGCCTGGAGTGGGCAAGAGACCCAGTACTTC.

The chain links TRBV2 to TRBJ2-4; D is ambiguous. Between the trimmed V and J ends, which lost 9 bases and 0 bases, there was a span of 15 bases. Germline lookup yields CDR1 SNHLY and CDR2 FYNNEI. The CDR3 runs 15 residues. CDR3 sequence (DNA): TGTGCCAGGAGAGTCGCGTCAGGAGCCAAAAACATTCAGTACTTC. Translated: CARRVASGAKNIQYF. Complete variable domain (other parts from reference TRBV2 and TRBJ2-4): EPEVTQTPSHQVTQMGQEVILRCVPISNHLYFYWYRQILGQKVEFLVSFYNNEISEKSEIFDDQFSVERPDGSNFTLKIRSTKLEDSAMYFCARRVASGAKNIQYFGAGTRLSVL.

The V gene is TRBV15, the J gene TRBJ2-2; 7 bases agree with TRBD2. The CDR3 covers 18 residues. With 7 bases clipped from V and 7 bases from J, the junction kept 21 bases outside the gene matches. Germline V gene sequence: CDR1 LNHNV, CDR2 YYDKDF (reference sequence). The CDR3 here is CATTAGHRAYGRGGELFF. CDR3 nucleotide sequence: TGTGCCACCACTGCAGGACATAGGGCCTATGGGAGGGGCGGGGAGCTGTTTTTT.

This clone was counted only a few times. CDR3 nucleotides: TGTGCCAGCAGCGTAGTGGGGCAGATGGCTTTCTTT. This codes for CASSVVGQMAFF. The rearrangement uses TRBV9 and TRBJ1-1; possible D gene TRBD1, 5 bases. Trimming took off 0 bases at V and 11 bases at J, with 11 bases between the two ends. The CDR3 sequence is 12 residues long. CDR1 is SGDLS and CDR2 is YYNGEE in the germline V gene.

The chain combines TRBV7-8 with TRBJ2-6; TRBD1 aligns across 7 bases. V lost 5 bases to trimming and J lost 2 bases; unmatched junction nucleotides: 6. The CDR3 loop spans 16 amino acids. Germline V gene sequence: CDR1 SGHVS, CDR2 FQNEAQ. Written as DNA, the CDR3 is TGTGCCAGCAGCGTGTCCACAGGGGCTGGGGCCAACGTCCTGACTTTC. As protein: CASSVSTGAGANVLTF.

This clone turned up a few times. This sequence joins TRBV7-2 and TRBJ1-1; unclear D gene. This CDR3 has 16 amino acids. V lost 6 bases and J 3 bases, leaving 20 bases between the germline ends. Per germline, CDR1 SGHTA and CDR2 FQGNSA. The CDR3 DNA reads as TGTGCCAGCAGGCTGGCGATCTTGAAGCCGGACACTGAAGCTTTCTTT. Residues: CASRLAILKPDTEAFF. The variable domain in full, completed from reference TRBV7-2 and TRBJ1-1, reads GAGVSQSPSNKVTEKGKDVELRCDPISGHTALYWYRQSLGQGLEFLIYFQGNSAPDKSGLPSDRFSAERTGGSVSTLTIQRTQQEDSAVYLCASRLAILKPDTEAFFGQGTRLTVV.

V is TRBV16 and J is TRBJ2-1; TRBD2 matches 7 bases. The CDR3 runs 15 residues. The V gene end was trimmed by 2 bases and the J gene end by 8 bases; junction bases not matched to a gene: 9. The germline V gene has CDR1 KGHSY and CDR2 FQNENV. The CDR3 loop reads CASSQGTIPFYEQFF. DNA of the CDR3: TGTGCCAGCAGCCAAGGGACTATTCCATTCTATGAGCAGTTCTTC.

This clone was seen just once. The chain links TRBV7-9 to TRBJ2-3; tentative D call: TRBD2 (6 bases). V was trimmed by 8 bases and J by 2 bases, leaving 11 bases between them. CDR1 and CDR2 from the germline V gene are SEHNR and FQNEAQ (reference sequence). The CDR3 extends over 13 amino acids. CDR3: CASGAGTTDTQYF. The CDR3 DNA reads TGTGCCAGCGGGGCGGGGACCACAGATACGCAGTATTTT.

V usage is TRBV27 and J usage is TRBJ1-5, with D unclear. Trimming removed 3 bases from V and 0 bases from J, with 6 bases in between. Germline V gene lookup returns CDR1 MNHEY and CDR2 SMNVEV (reference sequence). The CDR3 consists of 14 residues. CDR3 in amino acids: CASSLYLSNQPQHF. CDR3 nucleotide sequence: TGTGCCAGCAGTTTGTACCTTAGCAATCAGCCCCAGCATTTT.

The rearrangement links TRBV2 to TRBJ1-5, with D unresolved. Deletions cut 5 bases from V and 1 base from J, with 9 bases between. The CDR3 has 14 amino acids. Germline V gene sequence: CDR1 SNHLY, CDR2 FYNNEI. DNA for the CDR3: TGTGCCAGCAGTTGGGGTTCCAGCAATCAGCCCCAGCATTTT. Amino acid sequence: CASSWGSSNQPQHF.

The V gene is TRBV7-8, the J gene TRBJ1-6; the match to TRBD1 covers 7 bases. Per germline, CDR1 SGHVS and CDR2 FQNEAQ. The CDR3 runs 18 residues. Trimming removed 1 base from V and 6 bases from J; junction bases left unmatched: 12. In DNA form, the CDR3 reads TGTGCCAGCAGCTTAGTCTCCCCGGGGACAGCTCTTAATTCACCCCTCCACTTT. Its translation is CASSLVSPGTALNSPLHF.

V and J are TRBV5-8 and TRBJ2-7; no reliable D call. Germline-derived CDR1 and CDR2 are SGHTS and YDEGEE. V was cut by 2 bases and J by 6 bases, with 6 bases left in between. CDR3 length equals 11 residues. The CDR3 region has the DNA TGTGCCAGCAGCTTCGTTAGCGAGCAGTACTTC. This translates into CASSFVSEQYF.

The chain joins TRBV27 to TRBJ1-2, with 11 bases aligning to TRBD1. This CDR3 spans 15 amino acids. J lost 4 bases, V lost 2 bases, and 3 bases had no gene match. Germline CDR1 is MNHEY and CDR2 is SMNVEV (reference sequence). The CDR3 here is CASSLEGQGVYGYTF. The CDR3 bases are TGTGCCAGCAGTTTAGAGGGACAGGGGGTCTATGGCTACACCTTC.

The chain carries TRBV2 and TRBJ1-6; D might be TRBD1 (5 bases). Between the trimmed V and J ends, which lost 2 bases and 7 bases, there was a span of 18 bases. Germline assignment: CDR1 SNHLY and CDR2 FYNNEI. The CDR3 extends over 17 amino acids. CDR3 sequence (DNA): TGTGCCAGCAGTGAAATGGGGACCGGGACCGCGAATTCACCCCTCCACTTT. Its protein is CASSEMGTGTANSPLHF.